Listed below are T cell receptor beta chains from one sample, sequenced in a study of T cells after yellow fever vaccination. TCRdb called the 5' RACE reads again in MiXCR, with one record for every CDR3 protein. The data hold 110,000 or so distinct CDR3 sequences, with roughly 7.2% observed a single time. The sequencing used CD4+ T cells sorted from PBMCs, collected roughly 46 days after the first yellow fever vaccination. The receptors shown here come from a man aged 18 to 30 who received the YFV17D yellow fever vaccine. The CDR3 runs from the conserved cysteine through the conserved F or W. The D gene is left open where the match is weak. A clone size is listed for some rows: how often the clone was seen (once, few, many), or a class if it is expanded.

v_gene	j_gene	d_gene	len	abundance	CDR3nt	CDR3aa
TRBV5-5	TRBJ1-1	NA	14	many	TGTGCCAGCAGCATGGGGACATCCAACACTGAAGCTTTCTTT	CASSMGTSNTEAFF
TRBV18	TRBJ2-5	NA	13	many	TGTGCCAGCCACTCCGGGTTGCAAGAGACCCAGTACTTC	CASHSGLQETQYF
TRBV20-1	TRBJ2-2	TRBD2	15	many	TGCAGTGCTAGTCGACTAGCTCGAGGCACCGGGGAGCTGTTTTTT	CSASRLARGTGELFF
TRBV5-1	TRBJ1-2	NA	14	NA	TGCGCCAGCAGCGGAACCGGGACTGGCGGGGGCTACACCTTC	CASSGTGTGGGYTF
TRBV5-6	TRBJ1-4	NA	15	few	TGTGCCAGCAGCACCCTACAGGGAACTAATGAAAAACTGTTTTTT	CASSTLQGTNEKLFF
TRBV7-6	TRBJ2-7	NA	13	few	TGTGCCAGCAGCCGGGATTTAACCTACGAGCAGTACTTC	CASSRDLTYEQYF
TRBV4-3	TRBJ2-2	NA	15	many	TGCGCCAGCAGCCTCGGCTACCCGAACACCGGGGAGCTGTTTTTT	CASSLGYPNTGELFF
TRBV29-1	TRBJ2-1	TRBD2	14	many	TGCAGCGTGGTCTGGCGGGGGGTCTACAATGAGCAGTTCTTC	CSVVWRGVYNEQFF
TRBV18	TRBJ2-3	NA	15	many	TGTGCCAGCTCACCCGGCGGGGAGATCACAGATACGCAGTATTTT	CASSPGGEITDTQYF
TRBV24-1	TRBJ2-3	NA	14	many	TGTGCCACCGCTTCGGCCGGACTAACGGATACGCAGTATTTT	CATASAGLTDTQYF
TRBV12-3/TRBV12-4	TRBJ2-2	NA	13	many	TGTGCCAGCAGCCCGAGGGCCACCGGGGAGCTGTTTTTT	CASSPRATGELFF
TRBV4-2	TRBJ2-1	NA	13	many	TGTGCCAGCAGCCAAGAAGGTGGGAGAGAGCAGTTCTTC	CASSQEGGREQFF
TRBV7-2	TRBJ1-3	NA	13	many	TGTGCCAGCAGCTTAGCCGGGAGAAACACCATATATTTT	CASSLAGRNTIYF
TRBV12-3/TRBV12-4	TRBJ1-1	NA	13	many	TGTGCCAGCAGCCCAGGGGCCAATCTCGAAGCTTTCTTT	CASSPGANLEAFF
TRBV12-3/TRBV12-4	TRBJ2-7	TRBD2	18	many	TGTGCCAGCACCGCACCCCCTACTAGCGGGGGGCACACCTACGAGCAGTACTTC	CASTAPPTSGGHTYEQYF
TRBV6-2/TRBV6-3	TRBJ1-1	TRBD1	17	many	TGTGCCAGCAGTTACTCGTCTTTCGGACAGGGGAAATTTGAAGCTTTCTTT	CASSYSSFGQGKFEAFF
TRBV7-2	TRBJ1-3	NA	14	many	TGTGCCAGCAGCGAACTCAACCAAGGAAACACCATATATTTT	CASSELNQGNTIYF
TRBV7-2	TRBJ2-3	NA	14	many	TGTGCCAGCAAATGGCATGAGGGCACAGATACGCAGTATTTT	CASKWHEGTDTQYF
TRBV15	TRBJ1-5	NA	15	many	TGTGCCACCAGCAGAGCACCGATCGGCAATCAGCCCCAGCATTTT	CATSRAPIGNQPQHF
TRBV12-3/TRBV12-4	TRBJ2-2	NA	14	many	TGTGCCATCCCGGCCCACCCGAACACCGGGGAGCTGTTTTTT	CAIPAHPNTGELFF
TRBV10-2	TRBJ1-1	NA	14	many	TGCGCCAGCAGTAGGCCTTACATGAACACTGAAGCTTTCTTT	CASSRPYMNTEAFF
TRBV5-4	TRBJ2-6	TRBD1	19	many	TGTGCCAGCAGCTTGTATTTGGGACAGGGTCAAGGTGGGGCCAACGTCCTGACTTTC	CASSLYLGQGQGGANVLTF
TRBV4-2	TRBJ2-7	TRBD1	16	many	TGTGCCAGCAGCCAAGCCTCCGGGACAGGGGCATACGAGCAGTACTTC	CASSQASGTGAYEQYF
TRBV18	TRBJ1-3	NA	16	few	TGTGCCAGCTCACCACCGGCGATAAGCTCTGGAAACACCATATATTTT	CASSPPAISSGNTIYF
TRBV24-1	TRBJ2-5	NA	13	many	TGTGCCACCAGCGGAATATTCCAAGAGACCCAGTACTTC	CATSGIFQETQYF
TRBV6-5	TRBJ2-3	NA	16	many	TGTGCCAGCAGTTGGGGCCCCGCGGGGTCCACAGATACGCAGTATTTT	CASSWGPAGSTDTQYF
TRBV7-2	TRBJ2-3	NA	14	many	TGTGCCAGCAGCTTAGACCCCGGAGCAGATACGCAGTATTTT	CASSLDPGADTQYF
TRBV30	TRBJ2-6	NA	14	many	TGTGCCTGGCGACAGACCTCTGGGGCCAACGTCCTGACTTTC	CAWRQTSGANVLTF
TRBV15	TRBJ1-5	NA	15	many	TGTGCCACCAGCAGCGCCAGACAGAGCAATCAGCCCCAGCATTTT	CATSSARQSNQPQHF
TRBV18	TRBJ2-2	NA	18	many	TGTGCCAGCTCACCGACGACATTCGGCGGGGCGAACACCGGGGAGCTGTTTTTT	CASSPTTFGGANTGELFF
TRBV7-2	TRBJ1-4	NA	14	many	TGTGCCAGCAGCTTATCGCCCCCTGGCGAAAAACTGTTTTTT	CASSLSPPGEKLFF
TRBV2	TRBJ1-4	TRBD1	13	NA	TGTGCCGGCGGCAGCCTCGACAGGGCATTACTGTTTTTT	CAGGSLDRALLFF
TRBV6-1	TRBJ1-2	NA	15	many	TGTGCCAGCAGTGAAGTTTCCCAAGTGGGTTATGGCTACACCTTC	CASSEVSQVGYGYTF
TRBV12-3/TRBV12-4	TRBJ1-6	NA	15	many	TGTGCCAGCGGGGCGGGGAGCTCCTATAATTCACCCCTCCACTTT	CASGAGSSYNSPLHF
TRBV15	TRBJ1-6	NA	16	many	TGTGCCACCAGCAGATCCCCACGTATTGCCAATTCACCCCTCCACTTT	CATSRSPRIANSPLHF
TRBV14	TRBJ1-1	NA	15	NA	TGTGCCAGCAGCCAAGTACGGGGTGGTAGCACTGAAGCTTTCTTT	CASSQVRGGSTEAFF
TRBV5-5	TRBJ2-3	NA	15	many	TGTGCCAGCAGCTTAGGGGACTCAACCACAGATACGCAGTATTTT	CASSLGDSTTDTQYF
TRBV6-5	TRBJ1-3	NA	16	NA	TGTGCCAGCAGTTATAACAGGGCCAGCTCTGGAAACACCATATATTTT	CASSYNRASSGNTIYF
TRBV4-3	TRBJ1-1	NA	14	many	TGCGCCAGCAGCCAAGAAGCCGGGAACACTGAAGCTTTCTTT	CASSQEAGNTEAFF
TRBV6-2/TRBV6-3	TRBJ2-5	NA	17	many	TGTGCCAGCAGTTCCCGATCCTATAGCGGCGCGGGAGAGACCCAGTACTTC	CASSSRSYSGAGETQYF
TRBV6-5	TRBJ2-2	NA	12	many	TGTGCCAGCAGTTATAAATCCGGGGAGCTGTTTTTT	CASSYKSGELFF
TRBV5-8	TRBJ2-1	TRBD2	17	many	TGTGCCAGCAGCAACGCCGGGACTAGCGGGGGCGTTGGTGAGCAGTTCTTC	CASSNAGTSGGVGEQFF
TRBV7-2	TRBJ2-5	TRBD2	16	many	TGTGCCAGCAGCACCCGTTCTAGCGGGGCTCCGGGGACCCAGTACTTC	CASSTRSSGAPGTQYF
TRBV7-2	TRBJ1-6	NA	12	NA	TGTGCCAGCAGCTTAATGGGAAGACCCCTCCACTTT	CASSLMGRPLHF
TRBV6-5	TRBJ2-2	TRBD2	17	few	TGTGCCAGCAGTTACGGGGCTAGCGGGACTAACACCGGGGAGCTGTTTTTT	CASSYGASGTNTGELFF
TRBV6-2/TRBV6-3	TRBJ1-3	NA	14	many	TGTGCCAGCAGTTACTCTCGCGGAGGAAACACCATATATTTT	CASSYSRGGNTIYF
TRBV4-1	TRBJ1-1	NA	15	many	TGCGCCAGCAGCCAAACTACCCAGGGGAATACTGAAGCTTTCTTT	CASSQTTQGNTEAFF
TRBV28	TRBJ2-1	NA	16	many	TGTGCCAGCAGTTTAGGGGCGGGGGCTTCCTACAATGAGCAGTTCTTC	CASSLGAGASYNEQFF
TRBV7-3	TRBJ2-1	NA	16	many	TGTGCCAGCAGCTCGGGTTCCGGTCTCGCCTACAATGAGCAGTTCTTC	CASSSGSGLAYNEQFF
TRBV19	TRBJ1-5	TRBD1	16	NA	TGTGCCAGTAGTATCCCCTTAGGGGGCCTCAATCAGCCCCAGCATTTT	CASSIPLGGLNQPQHF
TRBV20-1	TRBJ2-7	TRBD2	14	many	TGCAGTGCTTCTCCGGGACTAGCCTCCTACGAGCAGTACTTC	CSASPGLASYEQYF
TRBV12-3/TRBV12-4	TRBJ2-7	TRBD1	14	many	TGTGCCAGCAGTTTATCGGGACAGGGACGCGAGCAGTACTTC	CASSLSGQGREQYF
TRBV6-2/TRBV6-3	TRBJ2-1	NA	16	many	TGTGCCAGCAGTTACTCCCAGGTGGCCGACTACAATGAGCAGTTCTTC	CASSYSQVADYNEQFF